Presented here are 19 T cell receptor beta chains from one specimen sequenced in a study of T cells in Graves' hyperthyroidism and ophthalmopathy (dated by TCRdb to about 2019). The library was obtained by multiplex PCR. Sequenced on an Illumina HiSeq 2000. Amplification of TCR beta CDR3 regions was carried out from RNA transcripts. The first round of RT-PCR for the TCR CDR3 was performed with the HTBI primer set and the Qiagen OneStep RT-PCR kit. TCRdb's own reprocessing of the public reads used fastp at Q25 and MiXCR and kept productive beta chains. Rows with a matching CDR3 protein are joined into one entry that keeps the most common DNA and genes. Within this sample are some 500,000 distinct CDR3 sequences, with around an eighth of them counted one time only. The top ten constitute less than 20% of the sample. The specimen was blood. These receptors were taken from a woman aged 18 to 35 with Graves' hyperthyroidism.

This clonotype has ten or more counts. The genes are TRBV30 and TRBJ2-1; D uncertain. V gave up 8 bases and J gave up 7 bases, with 15 bases separating them. Germline CDR1 is GTSNPN and CDR2 is SVGIG (reference sequence). The CDR3 length is 12 residues. The CDR3 sequence is CAHGVFRNEQFF. The DNA for the CDR3 is TGTGCCCACGGAGTGTTCAGAAATGAGCAGTTCTTC. Combining the CDR3 with reference TRBV30 and TRBJ2-1 gives the whole variable domain SQTIHQWPATLVQPVGSPLSLECTVEGTSNPNLYWYRQAAGRGLQLLFYSVGIGQISSEVPQNLSASRPQDRQFILSSKKLLLSDSGFYLCAHGVFRNEQFFGPGTRLTVL.

The chain joins TRBV3-1 to TRBJ1-2; D not resolved. The CDR3 is made up of 15 amino acids. CDR1 is LGHDT and CDR2 is YNNKEL in the germline V gene (reference sequence). Trimming pared 1 base from V and 4 bases from J, leaving 13 bases between. In DNA form, the CDR3 reads TGTGCCAGCAGCCAAGTCCGGTTTTCGTCCTATGGCTACACCTTC. Residues: CASSQVRFSSYGYTF.

This clonotype was observed many times. For the CDR3, the DNA is TGTGCCAGCAGTTTAATTGTAAACAATGAGCAGTTCTTC. Translated, it gives CASSLIVNNEQFF. The chain has TRBV28 and TRBJ2-1; no firm D call. V lost 2 bases and J lost 5, with 7 bases in between. The CDR3 runs to 13 residues. Germline V gene data show CDR1 as MDHEN and CDR2 as SYDVKM.

This clonotype showed up many times. The rearrangement uses TRBV7-3 and TRBJ2-2; 12 bases fit TRBD2. Germline lookup yields CDR1 SGHTA and CDR2 FQGTGA. The CDR3 contains 16 residues. The trim removed 8 bases at V and 0 bases at J, leaving 4 bases unmatched. This chain's CDR3 is CASSLAGGSNTGELFF. The CDR3 nucleotides are TGTGCCAGCTCCCTAGCGGGAGGGTCGAACACCGGGGAGCTGTTTTTT.

In its sample, this clonotype was seen many times. The rearrangement joins TRBV6-1 to TRBJ1-5; 8 positions agree with TRBD1. Germline V lookup: CDR1 MNHNS, CDR2 SASEGT. The CDR3 extends over 15 amino acids. V shed 5 bases and J 2 bases; nucleotides not matched to a gene: 5. For the CDR3, the DNA is TGTGCCAGCAGTAGGACAGGGACGGGCAATCAGCCCCAGCATTTT. Amino acid sequence: CASSRTGTGNQPQHF.

This clonotype was counted at least ten times. This chain uses TRBV5-1 with TRBJ2-1; D gene uncertain. The germline V gene has CDR1 SGHRS and CDR2 YFSETQ. The CDR3 has 14 residues. V was clipped by 3 bases and J by 5 bases, with 12 bases between them. The CDR3 loop is CASSYPRQDNEQFF. CDR3 sequence (DNA): TGCGCCAGCAGCTACCCCCGACAAGACAATGAGCAGTTCTTC.

The rearrangement uses TRBV6-5 and TRBJ1-5, with D possibly being TRBD1 (6 bases). Between the trimmed V and J ends, which lost 0 bases and 3 bases, there was a span of 15 bases. This CDR3 is 17 amino acids long. Germline CDR1 MNHEY, CDR2 SVGAGI. The CDR3 DNA reads TGTGCCAGCAGTTACTCGTTCGGACAGACTGACAATCAGCCCCAGCATTTT. It is translated as CASSYSFGQTDNQPQHF.

This clonotype showed up many times. This chain uses TRBV9 with TRBJ2-5, with 9 bases aligning to TRBD2. Germline CDR1 and CDR2: SGDLS and YYNGEE. This CDR3 is 16 amino acids long. The ends lost 0 bases at V and 5 bases at J; junction bases unmatched: 8. CDR3 residues: CASSVGIAGDGETQYF. In nucleotides, the CDR3 is TGTGCCAGCAGCGTAGGGATAGCGGGAGACGGGGAGACCCAGTACTTC.

A note on this clonotype: Germline and junction disagree at one end, which may indicate a read error. This chain uses TRBV25-1 with TRBJ1-6, with 7 positions matching TRBD1. Germline V CDR1 and CDR2: MGHDK, SYGVNS. This CDR3 is 13 amino acids long. CDR3 loop: CASGDRVGSPLHF. The CDR3 DNA is TGTGCCAGCGGTGACAGGGTAGGGTCACCCCTCCACTTT.

In this sample, this clonotype turned up many times. This sequence joins TRBV5-1 and TRBJ2-1; 11 positions agree with TRBD1. The junction had 7 bases not matched to a gene; V was cut back by 1 base and J by 7 bases. In germline, CDR1 is SGHRS, CDR2 YFSETQ. The CDR3 sequence is 16 residues long. The CDR3 loop reads CASSLRGQGANNEQFF. Written as DNA, the CDR3 is TGCGCCAGCAGCTTGCGCGGACAGGGGGCGAATAATGAGCAGTTCTTC. Looking up the rest from reference TRBV5-1 and TRBJ2-1 gives the full variable domain: KAGVTQTPRYLIKTRGQQVTLSCSPISGHRSVSWYQQTPGQGLQFLFEYFSETQRNKGNFPGRFSGRQFSNSRSEMNVSTLELGDSALYLCASSLRGQGANNEQFFGPGTRLTVL.

The CDR3 here is CATSVVGTHAVGYTF. The DNA for the CDR3 is TGTGCCACCAGCGTCGTCGGGACGCATGCGGTTGGCTACACCTTC. The V and J genes are TRBV15 and TRBJ1-2, with a possible D match to TRBD1 (5 bases). Between the trimmed V and J ends, which lost 5 bases and 7 bases, there was a span of 20 bases. The CDR3 runs 15 residues. In germline, CDR1 is LNHNV, CDR2 YYDKDF (reference sequence).

This clonotype was observed many times. This chain links TRBV2 with TRBJ2-7; possible D gene TRBD1, 6 bases. The CDR3 is 13 amino acids. Trimming took 5 bases from V and 4 from J, leaving 12 bases between them. The germline CDR1 and CDR2 sequences are SNHLY and FYNNEI. As DNA, the CDR3 is TGTGCCAGCAGTATCACAGGGAGATACGAGCAGTACTTC. Amino acids: CASSITGRYEQYF.

J is TRBJ2-3 and V is TRBV7-2; 9 nucleotides agree with TRBD2. CDR1 SGHTA and CDR2 FQGNSA come from the germline V gene. After removal of 1 base from V and 6 bases from J, the junction contained 8 bases not matched to a gene. CDR3 length equals 16 residues. This CDR3 reads CASSLDGGRAFDTQYF. CDR3 in DNA: TGTGCCAGCAGCTTAGATGGCGGGAGGGCCTTTGATACGCAGTATTTT.

This clonotype has just a few counts. This chain connects TRBV5-4 to TRBJ1-5, with D possibly being TRBD1 (6 bases). Germline values: CDR1 SGHNT, CDR2 YYREEE (reference sequence). The CDR3 has 17 residues. V was clipped by 2 bases and J by 7 bases, with 22 bases between them. CDR3 in amino acids: CASSFGTTGIPVQPQHF. CDR3 coding DNA: TGTGCCAGCAGCTTCGGCACCACAGGGATACCGGTACAGCCCCAGCATTTT. The whole variable domain, remainder taken from reference TRBV5-4 and TRBJ1-5, is ETGVTQSPTHLIKTRGQQVTLRCSSQSGHNTVSWYQQALGQGPQFIFQYYREEENGRGNFPPRFSGLQFPNYSSELNVNALELDDSALYLCASSFGTTGIPVQPQHFGDGTRLSIL.

About this clonotype: This may be a read error: a much more frequent sequence differs by one nucleotide. V and J are TRBV19 and TRBJ2-7, with TRBD2 identical over 9 bases. V shed 3 bases and J 7 bases; nucleotides not matched to a gene: 10. This CDR3 contains 15 residues. CDR1 and CDR2 from the germline V gene are LNHDA and SQIVND (reference sequence). Here the CDR3 reads CASSIHSGRRDEQYF. CDR3 sequence (DNA): TGTGCCAGTAGTATCCATAGCGGGAGACGCGATGAGCAGTACTTC. The full variable domain, rest sourced from reference TRBV19 and TRBJ2-7, is DGGITQSPKYLFRKEGQNVTLSCEQNLNHDAMYWYRQDPGQGLRLIYYSQIVNDFQKGDIAEGYSVSREKKESFPLTVTSAQKNPTAFYLCASSIHSGRRDEQYFGPGTRLTVT.

The chain uses TRBV19 and TRBJ1-2; D uncertain. The CDR3 covers 13 residues. Trimming shortened V by 1 base and J by 2 bases, and 5 bases separated the two germline ends. CDR1 is LNHDA and CDR2 is SQIVND in the germline V gene (reference sequence). CDR3 in amino acids: CASSIAENYGYTF. The CDR3 DNA follows: TGTGCCAGTAGTATAGCCGAGAACTATGGCTACACCTTC. The full variable domain, its missing parts supplied by reference TRBV19 and TRBJ1-2, is DGGITQSPKYLFRKEGQNVTLSCEQNLNHDAMYWYRQDPGQGLRLIYYSQIVNDFQKGDIAEGYSVSREKKESFPLTVTSAQKNPTAFYLCASSIAENYGYTFGSGTRLTVV.

This clonotype was seen many times. The CDR3 protein is CSASSDSSSYEQYV. The DNA for the CDR3 is TGCAGTGCAAGCAGCGATTCAAGCTCCTACGAGCAGTACGTC. The chain uses TRBV20-1 and TRBJ2-7; D ambiguous. The germline CDR1 and CDR2 sequences are DFQATT and SNEGSKA (reference sequence). V lost 6 bases and J 0 bases, leaving 15 bases between the germline ends. The CDR3 runs to 14 residues.

This clonotype has at least ten counts. This chain connects TRBV19 to TRBJ2-5; possibly TRBD2 for D (6 bases). CDR3 length: 15 residues. Trimming removed 3 bases from V and 2 bases from J, with 13 bases in between. Germline V gives CDR1 LNHDA, CDR2 SQIVND (reference sequence). CDR3 coding DNA: TGTGCCAGTAGTATCGGCGGGGCAGCTCAAGAGACCCAGTACTTC. Encoded protein: CASSIGGAAQETQYF. Looking up the rest from reference TRBV19 and TRBJ2-5 gives the full variable domain: DGGITQSPKYLFRKEGQNVTLSCEQNLNHDAMYWYRQDPGQGLRLIYYSQIVNDFQKGDIAEGYSVSREKKESFPLTVTSAQKNPTAFYLCASSIGGAAQETQYFGPGTRLLVL.

The chain uses TRBV3-1 and TRBJ1-2, with 7 bases that match TRBD1. Germline V CDR1 and CDR2: LGHDT, YNNKEL (reference sequence). V lost 3 bases and J lost 4; bases outside the gene matches: 5. This CDR3 spans 14 amino acids. The CDR3 DNA sequence: TGTGCCAGCAGCCAGACGGGACAGTCCTATGGCTACACCTTC. Translation gives CASSQTGQSYGYTF.